This T cell receptor (beta chain) comes out of a study of CD8 T cells in ankylosing spondylitis. TCRdb processed the 5' RACE reads anew with MiXCR; each CDR3 protein has one entry. The data hold 130,000 or so distinct CDR3 sequences, with roughly 7.3% observed a single time. This clonotype was recorded many times. Trimming cost V 0 bases and J 6 bases, with 6 bases left between them. Germline-derived CDR1 and CDR2 are DFQATT and SNEGSKA (reference sequence). This CDR3 region has 12 residues. This receptor was obtained from a male donor with ankylosing spondylitis or in good health (not recorded which). The chain has TRBV20-1 and TRBJ2-1; D is undetermined. Sequenced: blood, either unsorted or a sorted T cell fraction (not recorded which). CDR3 nucleotide sequence: TGCAGTGCTAGAGAACTCCTCAATGAGCAGTTCTTC. It yields the protein CSARELLNEQFF.